A selection of T cell receptor beta chains follows, all from one sample in a study of vaccination effects on CD4 cells after COVID-19. Their antigen targets remain unknown. Data came from immunoSEQ multiplex PCR; TCRdb stores just in-frame clones and leaves some out. The data hold about 27,000 clones, with around three quarters observed a single time. The sequencing used CD4+ T cells from PBMCs cultured with HCoV-NL63 spike peptides, collected before COVID-19 vaccination. All receptors come from a human donor who received a COVID-19 vaccine. The CDR3 runs from the conserved cysteine through the conserved F or W. Fields, in order: CDR3 length, D gene, J gene, V gene, clone size, CDR3 protein, CDR3 DNA. A D gene is named only where the DNA matches it firmly. Clone size appears in some rows only: once, few, many, or a class for an expanded clone.

15	-	TRBJ2-3	TRBV27	-	CASSLWARVPDTQYF	TGTGCCAGCAGTTTATGGGCTCGGGTCCCAGATACGCAGTATTTT
10	-	TRBJ1-1	TRBV4-3	once	CATTGSGAFF	TGCGCCACCACAGGGAGCGGAGCTTTCTTT
13	TRBD1	TRBJ1-1	TRBV6-5	-	CASGQGGNTEAFF	TGTGCCAGCGGGCAGGGGGGTAACACTGAAGCTTTCTTT
15	TRBD1	TRBJ2-1	TRBV7-8	-	CASSFDRGTYNEQFF	TGTGCCAGCAGCTTCGACAGGGGAACCTACAATGAGCAGTTCTTC
13	-	TRBJ1-5	TRBV30	few	CAWTGGINQPQHF	TGTGCCTGGACAGGAGGGATAAATCAGCCCCAGCATTTT
15	-	TRBJ2-7	TRBV18	-	CASSPGSSASYEQYF	TGTGCCAGCTCACCAGGGTCTAGCGCGTCGTACGAGCAGTACTTC
17	-	TRBJ2-7	TRBV7-2	-	CASSFSRTARASYEQYF	TGTGCCAGCAGCTTCTCCCGGACTGCACGGGCTTCGTACGAGCAGTACTTC
17	TRBD2	TRBJ2-1	TRBV7-9	few	CASSYILTSGTHNEQFF	TGTGCCAGCAGTTATATATTGACTAGCGGGACCCACAATGAGCAGTTCTTC
16	TRBD2	TRBJ2-1	TRBV4-1	-	CASSPYTSVSYNEQFF	TGCGCCAGCAGCCCCTATACTAGCGTTTCCTACAATGAGCAGTTCTTC
13	-	TRBJ2-7	TRBV2	-	CASNRGATYEQYF	TGTGCCAGCAATCGGGGCGCAACCTACGAGCAGTACTTC
15	-	TRBJ1-1	TRBV5-5	-	CASSPPLAGNTEAFF	TGTGCCAGCAGCCCCCCATTGGCAGGGAACACTGAAGCTTTCTTT
13	-	TRBJ2-6	TRBV19	-	CASTPIGANVLTF	TGTGCCAGTACCCCCATTGGGGCCAACGTCCTGACTTTC
15	-	TRBJ2-1	TRBV7-9	-	CASSLGGGLGNEQFF	TGTGCCAGCAGCTTGGGGGGAGGCCTCGGCAATGAGCAGTTCTTC
14	-	TRBJ1-5	TRBV6-5	-	CASSYSSTDQPQHF	TGTGCCAGCAGTTACTCCTCGACAGATCAGCCCCAGCATTTT
11	-	TRBJ2-2	TRBV5-1	-	CASTYTGELFF	TGCGCCAGCACATACACCGGGGAGCTGTTTTTT
15	TRBD1	TRBJ1-4	TRBV28	few	CASKFQGARSEKLFF	TGTGCCAGCAAATTTCAGGGGGCGCGCAGTGAAAAACTGTTTTTT
11	-	TRBJ2-7	TRBV6-1	-	CASSLEARQYF	TGTGCCAGCAGTTTGGAGGCAAGGCAGTACTTC
16	-	TRBJ1-2	TRBV5-4	-	CASSFPQGKRNYGYTF	TGTGCCAGCAGCTTCCCTCAGGGAAAGAGAAACTATGGCTACACCTTC
14	TRBD1	TRBJ2-4	TRBV2	-	CASSGQGGKNIQYF	TGTGCCAGCAGTGGACAGGGGGGCAAAAACATTCAGTACTTC
12	-	TRBJ1-2	TRBV12-3/TRBV12-4	-	CASSHQGYGYTF	TGTGCCAGCAGTCATCAGGGGTATGGCTACACCTTC
14	-	TRBJ1-5	TRBV6-6	-	CASSWDLSNQPQHF	TGTGCCAGCAGTTGGGACCTTAGCAATCAGCCCCAGCATTTT
21	TRBD2	TRBJ2-7	TRBV19	-	CASSKRGAGSRLGGVGYEQYF	TGTGCCAGTAGCAAGAGGGGCGCGGGAAGCCGGCTGGGGGGGGTCGGTTACGAGCAGTACTTC